The present T cell receptor beta chain was sequenced within a study of control samples from healthy donors and cancer patients (TCRdb year 2020). The method behind the library was the immunoSEQ multiplex PCR assay. This immuneACCESS table, as held by TCRdb, lists in-frame sequences with V and J called but not all clones. Of the missing ones, under half trace to an unresolved V gene in checked studies; the others have no known cause. In all, the sample holds some 110,000 clones, and 80% to 90% of those were seen once. Approximately 13% of the sample lies in the top ten. Comment on this clone: Its antigen remains unidentified. No per-base quality is available; no much larger clone lies one base away.

From cysteine to phenylalanine, the CDR3 is 15 amino acids long. The read is trimmed to its CDR3 DNA, 45 bases read in frame from base 1. Based on the germline V gene (reference sequence), the CDR1 and CDR2 sequences are SGHNT and YYREEE. V is trimmed back by 1 base and J by 5 bases, and the junction contains 8 bases that no gene match accounts for. The receptor chain draws on TRBV5-4 and TRBJ2-5, and 7 bases in between align with TRBD1. The sequence was obtained from a woman in her forties or fifties in good health. The source material was blood. CDR3 loop: CASSLIGGARETQYF. The base sequence is TGTGCCAGCAGCTTGATAGGGGGCGCACGGGAGACCCAGTACTTC.